This T cell receptor (beta chain) originates from a study of OX40 agonist ivuxolimab in advanced cancers. Using immunoSEQ multiplex PCR, the repertoire was profiled, and TCRdb retains in-frame clones only, with some absent. Seen here are approximately 96,000 clones, 90% observed once, and the top ten hold 1.5% to 2%. The V end was cut by 5 bases, the J end by 0 bases, with 14 bases between. The CDR3 runs 17 residues. CDR1 is SGHTA and CDR2 is FQGTGA in the germline V gene. This TCR was sampled from an adult with an advanced solid tumor such as melanoma, head and neck, liver or kidney cancer. The sequences come from CD4+ or CD8+ T cells sorted from blood, collected in a trial of the OX40 agonist ivuxolimab. The J gene is TRBJ2-6, the V gene TRBV7-3; D remains unclear. CDR3 nucleotides: TGTGCCAGCAGCCCCCAAAGGGCGGTCTCTGGGGCCAACGTCCTGACTTTC. This codes for CASSPQRAVSGANVLTF.